The rows below give T cell receptor beta chains drawn from one sample of a study of blood T cell repertoires in COVID-19. Method: immunoSEQ multiplex PCR; TCRdb's copy keeps in-frame clones and lacks some. The sample lists 200,000 to 250,000 clones; around four fifths were seen once. The sequencing sample was made of peripheral blood. These receptors were collected from an elderly woman with COVID-19, enrolled during active disease. CDR3s include the opening cysteine and the closing phenylalanine or tryptophan. Rows give clone size only sometimes, using once, few, many, or a class for an expanded clone.

v_call | clone_size | cdr3_aa
TRBV7-2 | NA | CASSLVLMGTSGPTEQFF
TRBV29-1 | NA | CSVKPRDRGGYTF
TRBV5-1 | once | CASSSQDRRETQYF
TRBV2 | NA | CASTARATAPDEQFF
TRBV5-1 | NA | CASSPGGGANVLTF
TRBV28 | NA | CAASRGATGANVLTF
TRBV7-2 | once | CASSLTPGSYNEQFF
TRBV28 | NA | CASSSPHTGGLDSPLHF
TRBV7-8 | NA | CASSPGTGLGEQYF
TRBV18 | once | CASSDRLGGNWDGYTF
TRBV23-1 | NA | CASSSQGALIGYTF
TRBV19 | NA | CASSTSLQGLAKNIQYF
TRBV7-2 | NA | CASSLGSQTNTEAFF
TRBV5-4 | NA | CASSLVSTDQETQYF
TRBV18 | NA | CASSLVQGDEQYF
TRBV7-2 | NA | CASSLSGTGPSEQYF
TRBV21-1 | NA | CASSKAPPSYPGDEQYF
TRBV5-1 | NA | CAIADWSETQYF
TRBV19 | NA | CASSIDKFSGTSGGLDTQYF
TRBV7-8 | NA | CASSLGQYQPQHF
TRBV12-3/TRBV12-4 | NA | CASSLFNEQYF
TRBV7-9 | NA | CASSQTGAKIGYTF
TRBV7-2 | NA | CASSPRQAIYGYTF
TRBV6-2/TRBV6-3 | NA | CASSLDSSYGYTF
TRBV19 | NA | CASSPRPAGLGMGWPSF
TRBV11-3 | NA | CASSLGGTEPGNTIYF
TRBV5-1 | NA | CASSAADTYEQYF
TRBV5-1 | NA | CASSLGGIPEQYF
TRBV19 | NA | CASTPGGRNTEAFF
TRBV3-1/TRBV3-2 | NA | CASSPQGRASNEKLFF
TRBV7-3 | NA | CASSLAGAPQETQYF
TRBV10-3 | NA | CAISGTGTNTEAFF
TRBV30 | once | CAWSANVQETQYF
TRBV29-1 | NA | CSVGEGYGELFF
TRBV7-2 | NA | CASSRRGGQNTGELFF
TRBV11-1 | NA | CASSQPGLAVVTQYF
TRBV19 | few | CASSKNGQGLSNQPQHF
TRBV6-2/TRBV6-3 | NA | CASSYGAQPQHF
TRBV18 | NA | CASSEGTGGYEQYF
TRBV6-5 | NA | CASRRSSGQETQYF
TRBV15 | NA | CATSRRGSEQFF
TRBV7-9 | NA | CASSLALLQNEQFF